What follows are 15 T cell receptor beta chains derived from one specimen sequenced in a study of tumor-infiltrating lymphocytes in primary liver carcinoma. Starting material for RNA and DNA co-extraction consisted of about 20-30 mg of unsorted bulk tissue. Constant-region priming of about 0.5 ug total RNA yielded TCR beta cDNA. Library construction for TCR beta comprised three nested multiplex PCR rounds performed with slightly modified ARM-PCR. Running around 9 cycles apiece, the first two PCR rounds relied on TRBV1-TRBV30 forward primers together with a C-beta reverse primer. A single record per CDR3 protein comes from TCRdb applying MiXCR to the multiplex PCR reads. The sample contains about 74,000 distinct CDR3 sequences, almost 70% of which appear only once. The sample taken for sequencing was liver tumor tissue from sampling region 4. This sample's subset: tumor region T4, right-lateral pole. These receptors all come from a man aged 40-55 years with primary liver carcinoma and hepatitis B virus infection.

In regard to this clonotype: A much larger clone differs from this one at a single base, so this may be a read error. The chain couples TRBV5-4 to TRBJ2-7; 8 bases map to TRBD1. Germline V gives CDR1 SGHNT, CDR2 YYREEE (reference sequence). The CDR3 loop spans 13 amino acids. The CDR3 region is CASSRGQVYGQYF. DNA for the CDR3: TGTGCCAGCAGCCGGGGACAGGTCTACGGGCAGTACTTC.

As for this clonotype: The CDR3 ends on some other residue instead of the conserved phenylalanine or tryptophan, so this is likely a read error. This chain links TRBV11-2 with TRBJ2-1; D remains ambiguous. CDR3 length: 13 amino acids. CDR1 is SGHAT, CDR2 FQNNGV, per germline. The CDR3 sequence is CARSLNDAYEQFL. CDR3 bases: TGTGCCAGGAGCTTAAATGATGCATATGAGCAGTTCTTA.

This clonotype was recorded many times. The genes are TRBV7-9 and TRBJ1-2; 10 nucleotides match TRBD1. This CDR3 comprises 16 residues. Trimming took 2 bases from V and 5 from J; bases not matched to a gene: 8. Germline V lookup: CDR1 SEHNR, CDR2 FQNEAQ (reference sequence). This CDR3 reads CASSLLGQGTPYGYTF. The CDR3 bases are TGTGCCAGCAGCTTACTGGGACAGGGGACGCCGTATGGCTACACCTTC. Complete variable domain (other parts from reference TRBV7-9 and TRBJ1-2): DTGVSQNPRHKITKRGQNVTFRCDPISEHNRLYWYRQTLGQGPEFLTYFQNEAQLEKSRLLSDRFSAERPKGSFSTLEIQRTEQGDSAMYLCASSLLGQGTPYGYTFGSGTRLTVV.

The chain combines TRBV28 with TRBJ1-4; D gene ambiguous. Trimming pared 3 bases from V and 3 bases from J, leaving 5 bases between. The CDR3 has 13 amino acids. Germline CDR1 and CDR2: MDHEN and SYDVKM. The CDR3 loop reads CASSFLANEKLFF. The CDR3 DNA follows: TGTGCCAGCAGTTTTTTGGCTAATGAAAAACTGTTTTTT. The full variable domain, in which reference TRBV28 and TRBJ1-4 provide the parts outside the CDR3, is DVKVTQSSRYLVKRTGEKVFLECVQDMDHENMFWYRQDPGLGLRLIYFSYDVKMKEKGDIPEGYSVSREKKERFSLILESASTNQTSMYLCASSFLANEKLFFGSGTQLSVL.

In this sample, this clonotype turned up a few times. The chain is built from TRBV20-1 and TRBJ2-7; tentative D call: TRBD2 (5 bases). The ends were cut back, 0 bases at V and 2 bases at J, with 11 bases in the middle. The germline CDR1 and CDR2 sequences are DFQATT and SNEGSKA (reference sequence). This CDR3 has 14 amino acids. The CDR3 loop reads CSARDHTRAYEQYF. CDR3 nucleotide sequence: TGCAGTGCTAGAGATCATACTAGGGCCTACGAGCAGTACTTC.

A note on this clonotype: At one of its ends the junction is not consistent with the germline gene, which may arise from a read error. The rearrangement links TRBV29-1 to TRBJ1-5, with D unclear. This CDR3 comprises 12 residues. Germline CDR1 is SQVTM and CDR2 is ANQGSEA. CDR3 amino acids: CSVREGSQPRHF. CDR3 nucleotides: TGCAGTGTTCGGGAAGGGAGTCAGCCCCGGCATTTT.

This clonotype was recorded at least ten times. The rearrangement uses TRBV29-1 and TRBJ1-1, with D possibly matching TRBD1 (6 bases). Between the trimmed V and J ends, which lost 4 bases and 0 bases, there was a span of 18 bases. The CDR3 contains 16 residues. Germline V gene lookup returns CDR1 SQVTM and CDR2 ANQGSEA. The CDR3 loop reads CSVGGARDIMNTEAFF. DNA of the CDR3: TGCAGCGTTGGTGGGGCCAGGGACATTATGAACACTGAAGCTTTCTTT.

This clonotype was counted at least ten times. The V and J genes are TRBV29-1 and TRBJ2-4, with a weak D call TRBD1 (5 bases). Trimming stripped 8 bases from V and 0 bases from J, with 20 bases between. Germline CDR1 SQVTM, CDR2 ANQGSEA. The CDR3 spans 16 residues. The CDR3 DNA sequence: TGCAGCCCGAACCCCGACAGCACAAAAGCCAAAAACATTCAGTACTTC. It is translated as CSPNPDSTKAKNIQYF.

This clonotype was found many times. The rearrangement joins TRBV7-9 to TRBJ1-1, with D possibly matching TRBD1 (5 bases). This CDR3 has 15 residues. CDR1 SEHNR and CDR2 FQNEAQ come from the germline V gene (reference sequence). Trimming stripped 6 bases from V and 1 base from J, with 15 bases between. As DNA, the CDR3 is TGTGCCAGCAGTCAACCGGGACTGCCGAACACTGAAGCTTTCTTT. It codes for CASSQPGLPNTEAFF. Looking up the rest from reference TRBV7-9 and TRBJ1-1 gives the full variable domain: DTGVSQNPRHKITKRGQNVTFRCDPISEHNRLYWYRQTLGQGPEFLTYFQNEAQLEKSRLLSDRFSAERPKGSFSTLEIQRTEQGDSAMYLCASSQPGLPNTEAFFGQGTRLTVV.

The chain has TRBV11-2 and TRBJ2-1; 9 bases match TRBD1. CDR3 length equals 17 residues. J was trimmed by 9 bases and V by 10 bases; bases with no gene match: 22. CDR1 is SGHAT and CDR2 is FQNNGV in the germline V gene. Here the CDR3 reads CANILTHGQGYRGEQFF. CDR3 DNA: TGTGCCAACATCTTAACCCACGGACAGGGGTACAGGGGTGAGCAGTTCTTC.

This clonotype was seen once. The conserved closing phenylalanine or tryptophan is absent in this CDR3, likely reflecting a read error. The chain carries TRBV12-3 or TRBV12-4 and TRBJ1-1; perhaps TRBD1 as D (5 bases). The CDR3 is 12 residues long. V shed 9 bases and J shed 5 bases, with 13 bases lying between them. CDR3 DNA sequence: TGTGCCAGTAATGGGGACGGAACTGAAGCTTTCTAT. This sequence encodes CASNGDGTEAFY.

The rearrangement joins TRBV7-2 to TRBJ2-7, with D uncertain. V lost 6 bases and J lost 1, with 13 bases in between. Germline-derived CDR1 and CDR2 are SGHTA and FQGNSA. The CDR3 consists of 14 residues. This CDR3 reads CASRPFDISYEQYF. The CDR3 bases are TGTGCCAGCAGACCTTTCGACATTTCCTACGAGCAGTACTTC.

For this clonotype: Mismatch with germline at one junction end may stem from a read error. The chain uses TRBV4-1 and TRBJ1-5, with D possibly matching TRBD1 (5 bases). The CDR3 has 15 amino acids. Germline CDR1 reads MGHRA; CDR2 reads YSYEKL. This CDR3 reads CVSSQGAGGGNPPHF. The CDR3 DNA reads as TGCGTCAGCAGCCAAGGGGCGGGGGGGGGTAATCCCCCGCATTTT.

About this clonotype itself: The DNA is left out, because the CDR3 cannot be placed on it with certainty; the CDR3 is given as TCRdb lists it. The CDR3 sequence is CASSSGGYGCTF. The chain uses TRBV6-5 and TRBJ1-2; the tabulated D call, TRBD1, remains unverified against the DNA. Germline V gene data show CDR1 as MNHEY and CDR2 as SVGAGI. The CDR3 sequence runs 12 residues, both termini included.

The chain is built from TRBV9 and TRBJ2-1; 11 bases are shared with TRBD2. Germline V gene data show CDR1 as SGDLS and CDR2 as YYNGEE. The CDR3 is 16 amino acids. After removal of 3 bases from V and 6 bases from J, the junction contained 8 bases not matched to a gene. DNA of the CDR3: TGTGCCAGCAGCGCCCCTATAGCGGGAGGGGGCAATGAGCAGTTCTTC. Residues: CASSAPIAGGGNEQFF.